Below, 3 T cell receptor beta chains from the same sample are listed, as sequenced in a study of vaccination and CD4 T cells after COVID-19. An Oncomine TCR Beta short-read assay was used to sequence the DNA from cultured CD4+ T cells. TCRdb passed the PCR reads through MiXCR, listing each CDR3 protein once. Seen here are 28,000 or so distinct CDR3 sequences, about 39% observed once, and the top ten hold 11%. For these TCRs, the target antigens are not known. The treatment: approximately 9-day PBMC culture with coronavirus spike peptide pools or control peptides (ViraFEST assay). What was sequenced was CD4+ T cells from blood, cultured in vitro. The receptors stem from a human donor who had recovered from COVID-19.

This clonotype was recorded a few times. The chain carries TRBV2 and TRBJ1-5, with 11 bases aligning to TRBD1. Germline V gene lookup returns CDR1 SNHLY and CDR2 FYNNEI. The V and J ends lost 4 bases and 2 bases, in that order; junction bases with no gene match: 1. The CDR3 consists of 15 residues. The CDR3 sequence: CASSGDRGGNQPQHF. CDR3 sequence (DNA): TGTGCCAGCAGTGGGGACAGGGGGGGCAATCAGCCCCAGCATTTT.

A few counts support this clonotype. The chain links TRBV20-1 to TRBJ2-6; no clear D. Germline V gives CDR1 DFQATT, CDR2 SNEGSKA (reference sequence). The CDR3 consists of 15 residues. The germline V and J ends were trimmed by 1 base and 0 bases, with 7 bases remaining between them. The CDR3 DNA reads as TGCAGTGCTAGAGGCCCCAGCTCTGGGGCCAACGTCCTGACTTTC. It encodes CSARGPSSGANVLTF.

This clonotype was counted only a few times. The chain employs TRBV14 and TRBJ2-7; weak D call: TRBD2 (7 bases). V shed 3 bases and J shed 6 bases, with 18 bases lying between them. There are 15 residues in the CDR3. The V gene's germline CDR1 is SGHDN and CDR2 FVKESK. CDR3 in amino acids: CASSHLFGGGGEQYF. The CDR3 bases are TGTGCCAGCAGCCACTTATTTGGCGGGGGCGGCGAGCAGTACTTC.